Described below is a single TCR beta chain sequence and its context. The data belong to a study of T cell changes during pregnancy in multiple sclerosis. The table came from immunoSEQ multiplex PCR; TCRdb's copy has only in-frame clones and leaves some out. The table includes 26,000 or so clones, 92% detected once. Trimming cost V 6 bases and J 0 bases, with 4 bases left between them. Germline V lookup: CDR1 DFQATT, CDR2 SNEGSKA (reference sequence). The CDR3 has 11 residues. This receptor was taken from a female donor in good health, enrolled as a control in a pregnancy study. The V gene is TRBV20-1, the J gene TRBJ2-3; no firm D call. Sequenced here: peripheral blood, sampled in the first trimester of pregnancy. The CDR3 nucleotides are TGCAGTGCCGGTAGCACAGATACGCAGTATTTT. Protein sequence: CSAGSTDTQYF.